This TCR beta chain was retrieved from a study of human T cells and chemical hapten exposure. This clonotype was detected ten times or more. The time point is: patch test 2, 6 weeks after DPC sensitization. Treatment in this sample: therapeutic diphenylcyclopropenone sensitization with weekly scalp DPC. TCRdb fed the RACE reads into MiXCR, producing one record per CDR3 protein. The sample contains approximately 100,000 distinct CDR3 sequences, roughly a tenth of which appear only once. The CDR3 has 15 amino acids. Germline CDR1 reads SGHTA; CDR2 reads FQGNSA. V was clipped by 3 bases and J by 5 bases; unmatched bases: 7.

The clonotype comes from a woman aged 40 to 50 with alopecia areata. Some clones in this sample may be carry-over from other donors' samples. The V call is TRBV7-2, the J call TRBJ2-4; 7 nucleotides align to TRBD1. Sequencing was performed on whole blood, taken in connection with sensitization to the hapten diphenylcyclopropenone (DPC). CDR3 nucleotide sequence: TGTGCCAGCAGCTTCCGGGACAGAGTCGAAAACATTCAGTACTTC. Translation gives CASSFRDRVENIQYF.